The 14 T cell receptor beta chains presented below share a single source sample, sequenced in a study of cytomegalovirus exposure and HLA in healthy donors. Primers: 60 Vbeta forward and 13 Jbeta reverse. Clones were sequenced by immunoSEQ multiplex PCR, and TCRdb holds only the in-frame ones, with some missing. The ten most abundant clones cover 1.5% to 2% of a sample with around 140,000 clones. Sequencing was carried out using PBMCs. The origin of the receptors is a man younger than 30 in good health and CMV-seronegative.

The rearrangement links TRBV7-2 to TRBJ2-5; tentative D call: TRBD1 (5 bases). Per the germline V gene, CDR1 is SGHTA and CDR2 is FQGNSA. The CDR3 totals 15 residues. The V gene lost 1 base and the J gene lost 0 bases, with 9 bases spanning the gap. The CDR3 here is CASSLGAGNQETQYF. For the CDR3, the DNA is TGTGCCAGCAGCTTAGGGGCAGGGAACCAAGAGACCCAGTACTTC.

The chain couples TRBV27 to TRBJ1-5; D is perhaps TRBD1 (5 bases). V dropped 2 bases and J dropped 7 bases, with 12 bases sitting between them. Germline V gene lookup returns CDR1 MNHEY and CDR2 SMNVEV (reference sequence). CDR3 length: 14 residues. The CDR3 DNA follows: TGTGCCAGCAGTTTAATAGGGGTGGGACAGCCCCAGCATTTT. Translating gives CASSLIGVGQPQHF.

The CDR3 spells CASSSTYTGELFF. CDR3 coding DNA: TGTGCCAGCAGTTCAACTTACACCGGGGAGCTGTTTTTT. This chain joins TRBV27 and TRBJ2-2; no clear D gene. The CDR3 runs to 13 residues. Trimming stripped 4 bases from V and 3 bases from J, with 6 bases between. Germline V CDR1 and CDR2: MNHEY, SMNVEV (reference sequence).

V and J are TRBV6-1 and TRBJ2-5; TRBD1 matches 8 bases. J was trimmed by 4 bases and V by 5 bases; bases with no gene match: 3. The germline gives CDR1 MNHNS, CDR2 SASEGT. The CDR3 is 13 amino acids. CDR3 sequence reads: CASSKQGGETQYF. The CDR3 region has the DNA TGTGCCAGCAGTAAACAGGGGGGAGAGACCCAGTACTTC.

This chain joins TRBV11-2 and TRBJ2-1; 8 bases agree with TRBD2. J was trimmed by 3 bases and V by 0 bases; bases with no gene match: 7. CDR1 SGHAT and CDR2 FQNNGV come from the germline V gene. The CDR3 is made up of 17 amino acids. Written as DNA, the CDR3 is TGTGCCAGCAGCTTAGATCCTTTTGCGGGAGGCTACAATGAGCAGTTCTTC. It specifies CASSLDPFAGGYNEQFF.

This chain uses TRBV28 with TRBJ1-3; 7 positions agree with TRBD1. Germline loops: CDR1 MDHEN, CDR2 SYDVKM. The CDR3 is 13 residues long. V dropped 6 bases and J dropped 9; count of bases not matched to a gene: 8. CDR3 amino acids: CASRPPPGGTIYF. CDR3 in DNA: TGTGCCAGCAGGCCCCCCCCAGGGGGCACCATATATTTT. The whole variable domain, filled in from reference TRBV28 and TRBJ1-3, reads DVKVTQSSRYLVKRTGEKVFLECVQDMDHENMFWYRQDPGLGLRLIYFSYDVKMKEKGDIPEGYSVSREKKERFSLILESASTNQTSMYLCASRPPPGGTIYFGEGSWLTVV.

V gene TRBV5-8 combines with J gene TRBJ2-1; D unclear. Between the trimmed V and J ends, which lost 2 bases and 0 bases, there was a span of 12 bases. The CDR3 is made up of 16 amino acids. In germline, CDR1 is SGHTS, CDR2 YDEGEE. CDR3 amino acids: CASSFYLSSSYNEQFF. The CDR3 DNA follows: TGTGCCAGCAGCTTTTACCTGAGTAGCTCCTACAATGAGCAGTTCTTC.

This chain joins TRBV28 and TRBJ1-6; possible D gene TRBD1, 5 bases. CDR3 length equals 14 residues. V lost 3 bases and J 5 bases, leaving 8 bases between the germline ends. The germline CDR1 and CDR2 sequences are MDHEN and SYDVKM. CDR3 DNA sequence: TGTGCCAGCAGTTTTAAGGACAATAATTCACCCCTCCACTTT. This gives the protein CASSFKDNNSPLHF.

This rearrangement joins TRBV6-6 to TRBJ1-1, with unresolved D. V was cut by 0 bases and J by 4 bases, with 9 bases left in between. The CDR3 is 14 residues long. Per germline, CDR1 MNHNY and CDR2 SVGAGI (reference sequence). CDR3 amino acids: CASSYSPRLTEAFF. Here the CDR3 DNA reads TGTGCCAGCAGTTACTCGCCTCGACTCACTGAAGCTTTCTTT.

The rearrangement uses TRBV9 and TRBJ1-4, with unresolved D. The V gene lost 0 bases and the J gene lost 0 bases, with 6 bases spanning the gap. This CDR3 region has 15 residues. The V gene's germline CDR1 is SGDLS and CDR2 YYNGEE. CDR3 amino acids: CASSVGGATNEKLFF. CDR3 sequence (DNA): TGTGCCAGCAGCGTAGGCGGGGCAACTAATGAAAAACTGTTTTTT.

V gene TRBV5-1 combines with J gene TRBJ1-1; D may be TRBD1 (5 bases). The CDR3 is 14 amino acids. V shed 6 bases and J shed 4 bases, with 16 bases lying between them. Germline lookup yields CDR1 SGHRS and CDR2 YFSETQ. The CDR3 DNA sequence: TGCGCCAGCACCCCTGGTGGGGGGTCCACTGAAGCTTTCTTT. It translates to CASTPGGGSTEAFF.

The chain has TRBV14 and TRBJ2-5; 7 bases are a match to TRBD1. Germline-derived CDR1 and CDR2 are SGHDN and FVKESK. V gave up 0 bases and J gave up 5 bases; unmatched junction bases: 3. The length of the CDR3 is 14 residues. The CDR3 region has the DNA TGTGCCAGCAGCCAAGATACAGGGGTGGAGACCCAGTACTTC. Its translation is CASSQDTGVETQYF.

The V call is TRBV5-4, the J call TRBJ2-7; D perhaps matches TRBD1 (5 bases). This CDR3 region has 12 residues. V shed 3 bases and J shed 5 bases, with 9 bases lying between them. Germline values: CDR1 SGHNT, CDR2 YYREEE (reference sequence). CDR3 in amino acids: CASSSRVDEQYF. The CDR3 region has the DNA TGTGCCAGCAGCTCCAGGGTAGACGAGCAGTACTTC.

The chain combines TRBV9 with TRBJ1-1; D is ambiguous. This CDR3 has 15 amino acids. Germline CDR1 SGDLS, CDR2 YYNGEE. V was trimmed by 3 bases and J by 1 base, leaving 13 bases between them. This CDR3 is CASSAEPGRNTEAFF. The CDR3 bases are TGTGCCAGCAGCGCCGAGCCGGGAAGGAACACTGAAGCTTTCTTT.